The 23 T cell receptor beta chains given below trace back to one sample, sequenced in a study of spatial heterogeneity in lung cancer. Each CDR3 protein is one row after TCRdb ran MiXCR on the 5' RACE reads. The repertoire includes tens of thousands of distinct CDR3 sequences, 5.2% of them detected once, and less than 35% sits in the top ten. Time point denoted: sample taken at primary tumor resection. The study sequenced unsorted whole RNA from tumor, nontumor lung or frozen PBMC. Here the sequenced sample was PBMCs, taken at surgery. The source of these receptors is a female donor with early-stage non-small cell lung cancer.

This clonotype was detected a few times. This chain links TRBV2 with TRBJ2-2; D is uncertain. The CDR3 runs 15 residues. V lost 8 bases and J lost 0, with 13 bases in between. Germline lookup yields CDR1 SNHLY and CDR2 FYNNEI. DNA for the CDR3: TGTGCCAGCCGTCAGGACCCGGCGAACACCGGGGAGCTGTTTTTT. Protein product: CASRQDPANTGELFF.

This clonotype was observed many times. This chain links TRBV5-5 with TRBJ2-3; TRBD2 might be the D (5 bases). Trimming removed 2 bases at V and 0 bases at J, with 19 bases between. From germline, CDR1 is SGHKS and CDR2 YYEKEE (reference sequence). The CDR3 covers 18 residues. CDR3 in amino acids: CASSFLSAGLSSTDTQYF. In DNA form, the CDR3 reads TGTGCCAGCAGCTTTTTGTCAGCCGGACTCTCTAGCACAGATACGCAGTATTTT.

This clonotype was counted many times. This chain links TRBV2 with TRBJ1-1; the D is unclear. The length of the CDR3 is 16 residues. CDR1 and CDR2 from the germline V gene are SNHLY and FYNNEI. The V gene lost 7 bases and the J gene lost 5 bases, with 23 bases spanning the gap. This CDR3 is CASKQRWLPMDTEAFF. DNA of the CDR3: TGTGCCAGCAAGCAAAGATGGCTGCCGATGGATACTGAAGCTTTCTTT.

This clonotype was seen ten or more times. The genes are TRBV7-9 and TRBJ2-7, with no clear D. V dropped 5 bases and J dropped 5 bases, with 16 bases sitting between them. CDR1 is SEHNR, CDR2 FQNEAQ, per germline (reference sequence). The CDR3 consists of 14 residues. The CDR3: CASSHPSEMNEQYF. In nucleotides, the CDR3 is TGTGCCAGCAGCCACCCGAGTGAAATGAACGAGCAGTACTTC.

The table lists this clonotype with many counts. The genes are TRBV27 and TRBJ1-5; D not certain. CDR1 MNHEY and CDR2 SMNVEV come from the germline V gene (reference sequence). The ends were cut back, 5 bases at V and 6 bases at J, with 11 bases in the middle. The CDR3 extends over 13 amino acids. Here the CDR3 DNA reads TGTGCCAGCAGTGCTCGTTATGGTCAGCCCCAGCATTTT. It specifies CASSARYGQPQHF.

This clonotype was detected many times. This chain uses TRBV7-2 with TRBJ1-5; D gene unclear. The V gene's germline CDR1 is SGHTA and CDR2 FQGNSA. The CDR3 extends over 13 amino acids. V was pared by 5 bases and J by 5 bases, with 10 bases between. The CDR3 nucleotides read TGTGCCAGCAGCGGATATCTGGATCAGCCCCAGCATTTT. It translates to CASSGYLDQPQHF. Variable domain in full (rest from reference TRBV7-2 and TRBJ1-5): GAGVSQSPSNKVTEKGKDVELRCDPISGHTALYWYRQSLGQGLEFLIYFQGNSAPDKSGLPSDRFSAERTGGSVSTLTIQRTQQEDSAVYLCASSGYLDQPQHFGDGTRLSIL.

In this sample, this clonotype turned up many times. The CDR3 region has the DNA TGCGCCAGCAGCTTTGTGACGGACACCGGGGAGCTGTTTTTT. Translating gives CASSFVTDTGELFF. This rearrangement joins TRBV5-1 to TRBJ2-2, with D hard to call. In germline, CDR1 is SGHRS, CDR2 YFSETQ. The CDR3 extends over 14 amino acids. V lost 2 bases to trimming and J lost 3 bases, with 8 bases between them.

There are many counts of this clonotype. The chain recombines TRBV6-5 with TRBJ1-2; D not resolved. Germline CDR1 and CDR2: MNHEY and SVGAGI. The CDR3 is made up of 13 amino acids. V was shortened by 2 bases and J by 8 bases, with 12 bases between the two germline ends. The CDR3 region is CASSYRPSYGYTF. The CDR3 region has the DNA TGTGCCAGCAGTTACCGCCCCTCTTACGGCTACACCTTC.

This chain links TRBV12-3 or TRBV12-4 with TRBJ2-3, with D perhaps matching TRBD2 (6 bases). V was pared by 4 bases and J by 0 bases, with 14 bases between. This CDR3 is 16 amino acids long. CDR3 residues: CASSSIRGASTDTQYF. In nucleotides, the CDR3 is TGTGCCAGCAGTTCTATTCGCGGGGCCAGCACAGATACGCAGTATTTT.

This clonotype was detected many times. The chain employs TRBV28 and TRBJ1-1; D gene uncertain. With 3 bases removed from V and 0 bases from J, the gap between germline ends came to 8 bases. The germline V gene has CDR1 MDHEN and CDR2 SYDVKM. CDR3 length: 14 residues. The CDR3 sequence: CASSFGLMNTEAFF. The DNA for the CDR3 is TGTGCCAGCAGTTTTGGTCTCATGAACACTGAAGCTTTCTTT.

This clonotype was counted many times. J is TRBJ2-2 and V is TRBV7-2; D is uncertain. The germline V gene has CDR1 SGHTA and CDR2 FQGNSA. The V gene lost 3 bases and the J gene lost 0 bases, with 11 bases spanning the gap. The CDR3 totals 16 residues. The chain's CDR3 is CASSFNSPSNTGELFF. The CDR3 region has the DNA TGTGCCAGCAGCTTTAACAGCCCCTCGAACACCGGGGAGCTGTTTTTT.

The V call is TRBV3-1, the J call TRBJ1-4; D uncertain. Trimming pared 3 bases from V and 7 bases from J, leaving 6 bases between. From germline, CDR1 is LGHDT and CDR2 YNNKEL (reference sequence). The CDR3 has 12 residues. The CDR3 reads CASSQLGEKLFF. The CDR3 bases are TGTGCCAGCAGCCAGTTGGGTGAAAAACTGTTTTTT.

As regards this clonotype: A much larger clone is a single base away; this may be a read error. CDR3 sequence: CSARDVTGGFEKLFF. In DNA, the CDR3 is TGCAGTGCTAGAGATGTAACAGGGGGCTTTGAAAAACTGTTTTTT. The genes are TRBV20-1 and TRBJ1-4; 9 nucleotides match TRBD1. Trimming removed 0 bases from V and 7 bases from J; junction bases left unmatched: 6. This CDR3 is 15 amino acids long. Per the germline V gene, CDR1 is DFQATT and CDR2 is SNEGSKA (reference sequence).

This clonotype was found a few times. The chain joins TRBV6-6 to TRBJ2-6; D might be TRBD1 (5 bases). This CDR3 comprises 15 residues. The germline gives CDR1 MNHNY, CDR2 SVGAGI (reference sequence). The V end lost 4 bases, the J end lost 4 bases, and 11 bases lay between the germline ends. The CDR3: CASSWAGLGANVLTF. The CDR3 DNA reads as TGTGCCAGCAGTTGGGCAGGGTTGGGGGCCAACGTCCTGACTTTC.

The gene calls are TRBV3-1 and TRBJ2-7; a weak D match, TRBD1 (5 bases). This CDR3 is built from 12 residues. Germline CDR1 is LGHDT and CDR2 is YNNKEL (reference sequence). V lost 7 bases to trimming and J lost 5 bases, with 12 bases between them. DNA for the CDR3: TGTGCCAGCAACCAGCAGGGTGACGAGCAGTACTTC. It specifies CASNQQGDEQYF.

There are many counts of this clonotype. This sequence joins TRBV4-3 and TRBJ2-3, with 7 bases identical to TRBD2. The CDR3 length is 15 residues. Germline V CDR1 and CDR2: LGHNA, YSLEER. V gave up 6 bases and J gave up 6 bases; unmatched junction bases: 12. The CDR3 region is CASSQSAGAPDTQYF. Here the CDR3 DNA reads TGCGCCAGCAGTCAGAGTGCGGGAGCGCCCGATACGCAGTATTTT.

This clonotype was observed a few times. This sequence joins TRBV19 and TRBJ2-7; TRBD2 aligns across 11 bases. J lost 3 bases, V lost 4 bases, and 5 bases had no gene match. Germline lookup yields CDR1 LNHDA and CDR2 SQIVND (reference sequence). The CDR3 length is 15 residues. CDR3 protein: CASSNPGTSGYEQYF. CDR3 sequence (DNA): TGTGCCAGTAGTAACCCCGGGACTAGCGGCTACGAGCAGTACTTC.

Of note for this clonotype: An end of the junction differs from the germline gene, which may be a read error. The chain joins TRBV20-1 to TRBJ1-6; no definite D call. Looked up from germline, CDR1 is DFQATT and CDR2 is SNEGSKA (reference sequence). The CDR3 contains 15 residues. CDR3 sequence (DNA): TGCAGTGCTACCAGGACGTCCCTCTATAATTTACCCCTCCACTTT. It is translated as CSATRTSLYNLPLHF.

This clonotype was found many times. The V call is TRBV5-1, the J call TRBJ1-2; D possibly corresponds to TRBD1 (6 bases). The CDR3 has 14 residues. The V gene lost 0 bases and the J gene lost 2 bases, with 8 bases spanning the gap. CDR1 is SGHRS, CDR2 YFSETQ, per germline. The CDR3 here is CASSLEGGNYGYTF. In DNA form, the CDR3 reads TGCGCCAGCAGCTTGGAAGGGGGAAACTATGGCTACACCTTC.

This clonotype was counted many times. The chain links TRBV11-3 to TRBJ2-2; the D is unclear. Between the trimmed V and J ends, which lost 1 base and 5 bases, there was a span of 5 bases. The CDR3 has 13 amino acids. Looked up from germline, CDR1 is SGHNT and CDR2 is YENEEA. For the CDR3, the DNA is TGTGCCAGCAGCTTAGGCCTAACCGGGGAGCTGTTTTTT. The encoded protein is CASSLGLTGELFF.

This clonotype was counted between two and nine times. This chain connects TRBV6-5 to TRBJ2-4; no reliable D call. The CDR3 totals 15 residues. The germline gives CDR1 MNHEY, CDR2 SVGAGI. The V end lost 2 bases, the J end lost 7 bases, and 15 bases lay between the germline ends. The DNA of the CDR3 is TGTGCCAGCAGTTACGGTGGGCGCGTGGGGAACATTCAGTACTTC. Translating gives CASSYGGRVGNIQYF.

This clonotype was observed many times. Here the CDR3 DNA reads TGTGCCAGGGGGGCTGGACTCAGCGGACCTCCAAGCTCCTACGAGCAGTACTTC. Its protein is CARGAGLSGPPSSYEQYF. The chain carries TRBV28 and TRBJ2-7; D may be TRBD1 (6 bases). CDR1 MDHEN and CDR2 SYDVKM come from the germline V gene. CDR3 length: 18 residues. Trimming left V 9 bases short and J 0 bases short, with 27 bases between.

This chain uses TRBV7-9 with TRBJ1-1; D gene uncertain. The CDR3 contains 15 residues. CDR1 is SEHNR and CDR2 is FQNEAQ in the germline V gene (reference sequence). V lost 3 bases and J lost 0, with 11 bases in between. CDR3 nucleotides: TGTGCCAGCAGCTTGTATGCCCACTTGAACACTGAAGCTTTCTTT. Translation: CASSLYAHLNTEAFF.